These T cell receptor beta chains were read from a single sample in a study of blood T cell repertoires in COVID-19. The method was immunoSEQ multiplex PCR; TCRdb's version includes in-frame clones alone and lacks a portion of them. The data show 200,000 to 250,000 clones, 70% to 90% seen once. Input material: PBMCs or T cells enriched from blood (not recorded which). Receptors were obtained from a woman aged 45 to 65 with acute COVID-19. The conserved cysteine and the conserved F or W are not part of the CDR3 here. A D gene is named only where the DNA matches it firmly.

V: TRBV4-1
J: TRBJ1-2
D: NA
CDR3: ASSQDRGTYGYT

V: TRBV6-2/TRBV6-3
J: TRBJ2-7
D: NA
CDR3: ASSDPIGGQY

V: TRBV30
J: TRBJ1-1
D: NA
CDR3: AWSAPRGGAETEAF

V: TRBV18
J: TRBJ1-5
D: NA
CDR3: ASSPFSSNQPQH

V: TRBV19
J: TRBJ2-5
D: NA
CDR3: ASSIERSQETQY

V: TRBV6-5
J: TRBJ2-7
D: TRBD2
CDR3: ASSYHGTGGEQY

V: TRBV27
J: TRBJ1-2
D: TRBD1
CDR3: ASTRQGQNYGYT

V: TRBV15
J: TRBJ2-1
D: NA
CDR3: ATSRDGGNNEQF

V: TRBV5-1
J: TRBJ1-2
D: NA
CDR3: ASSLSTDYGYT

V: TRBV7-2
J: TRBJ2-7
D: TRBD2
CDR3: ASSRAPGTSGSYEQY

V: TRBV7-2
J: TRBJ2-5
D: NA
CDR3: ASSRETQY

V: TRBV7-3
J: TRBJ1-1
D: NA
CDR3: ASGEGMNTEAF

V: TRBV5-1
J: TRBJ1-1
D: TRBD1
CDR3: ASAYRGDRGLLEAF

V: TRBV11-2
J: TRBJ2-7
D: NA
CDR3: ASTLSPHEQY

V: TRBV5-1
J: TRBJ2-3
D: NA
CDR3: ASSLDSTGYTDTQY

V: TRBV19
J: TRBJ2-7
D: NA
CDR3: ASSYRGTEYEQY

V: TRBV29-1
J: TRBJ1-4
D: TRBD1
CDR3: SVVGTGQGRGKLF

V: TRBV5-1
J: TRBJ1-1
D: NA
CDR3: ASSSDIWGSDTEAF

V: TRBV2
J: TRBJ2-5
D: TRBD2
CDR3: ASIDRRGGAETQY

V: TRBV4-2
J: TRBJ2-3
D: NA
CDR3: ASSQGIAPDTQY

V: TRBV5-1
J: TRBJ2-1
D: TRBD2
CDR3: ASSLTSGGPPGLYEQF

V: TRBV5-1
J: TRBJ1-1
D: TRBD1
CDR3: ASSLVSGTGDTEAF

V: TRBV27
J: TRBJ1-2
D: TRBD1
CDR3: ASSAGTGALGYGYT

V: TRBV5-8
J: TRBJ1-1
D: NA
CDR3: ASSFGITGEAF

V: TRBV28
J: TRBJ1-2
D: NA
CDR3: ASRQGNYGYT

V: TRBV3-1/TRBV3-2
J: TRBJ1-2
D: TRBD1
CDR3: ASSQVYDRDGYT

V: TRBV30
J: TRBJ2-7
D: NA
CDR3: AWSESNEQY

V: TRBV4-2
J: TRBJ1-5
D: NA
CDR3: ASSLEASTGGNQPQH

V: TRBV4-1
J: TRBJ1-5
D: NA
CDR3: ASSHPQGLDQPQH

V: TRBV11-3
J: TRBJ1-4
D: TRBD1
CDR3: ASSILQGRFANEKLF

V: TRBV14
J: TRBJ1-2
D: NA
CDR3: ASSSGGVPPYGT

V: TRBV18
J: TRBJ2-1
D: NA
CDR3: ASSQGLNNEQF

V: TRBV9
J: TRBJ1-1
D: NA
CDR3: ASSVNMEAEAF

V: TRBV5-4
J: TRBJ1-2
D: TRBD1
CDR3: ASSPGTGYGYT

V: TRBV19
J: TRBJ2-3
D: NA
CDR3: ASSTSRTDTQY

V: TRBV5-6
J: TRBJ1-5
D: NA
CDR3: ASSLVRGNQPQH

V: TRBV30
J: TRBJ1-2
D: TRBD1
CDR3: AWGQGLGGYT

V: TRBV27
J: TRBJ2-3
D: NA
CDR3: ASSLKRTDTQY

V: TRBV6-2/TRBV6-3
J: TRBJ1-2
D: NA
CDR3: ASSYLGQTYGYT

V: TRBV4-3
J: TRBJ1-2
D: TRBD1
CDR3: ASSQVKGQGAGGYT

V: TRBV3-1/TRBV3-2
J: TRBJ2-7
D: NA
CDR3: ASSQVHSSYEQY

V: TRBV7-6
J: TRBJ1-4
D: NA
CDR3: ASSFRPGQF

V: TRBV7-8
J: TRBJ2-7
D: TRBD1
CDR3: ASSLALGGAGSYEQY

V: TRBV12-5
J: TRBJ1-6
D: NA
CDR3: ASGHGSPLH

V: TRBV3-1/TRBV3-2
J: TRBJ2-1
D: NA
CDR3: ASSHGQQQNEQF

V: TRBV21-1
J: TRBJ1-1
D: NA
CDR3: ASSQPPTGPFTEAF

V: TRBV9
J: TRBJ1-2
D: TRBD1
CDR3: ASSVENRGDYGYT

V: TRBV3-1/TRBV3-2
J: TRBJ1-1
D: TRBD1
CDR3: ASSQGFLQGASSTEAF

V: TRBV6-5
J: TRBJ1-1
D: TRBD1
CDR3: ASKPGQSLGTEAF

V: TRBV9
J: TRBJ2-5
D: NA
CDR3: ASSVSHTWGRPDKETQY